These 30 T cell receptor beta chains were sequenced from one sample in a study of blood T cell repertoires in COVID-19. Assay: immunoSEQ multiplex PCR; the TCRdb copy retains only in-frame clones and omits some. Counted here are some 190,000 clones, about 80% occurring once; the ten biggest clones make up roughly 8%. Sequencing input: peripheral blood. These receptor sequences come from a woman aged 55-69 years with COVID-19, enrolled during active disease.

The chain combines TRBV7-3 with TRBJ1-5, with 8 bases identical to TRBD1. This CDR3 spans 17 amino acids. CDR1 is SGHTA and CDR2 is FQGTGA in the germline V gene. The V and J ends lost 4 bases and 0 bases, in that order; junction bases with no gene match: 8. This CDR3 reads CASSSSYRGDSNQPQHF. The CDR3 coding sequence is TGTGCCAGCAGCTCCTCCTACAGGGGGGATAGCAATCAGCCCCAGCATTTT.

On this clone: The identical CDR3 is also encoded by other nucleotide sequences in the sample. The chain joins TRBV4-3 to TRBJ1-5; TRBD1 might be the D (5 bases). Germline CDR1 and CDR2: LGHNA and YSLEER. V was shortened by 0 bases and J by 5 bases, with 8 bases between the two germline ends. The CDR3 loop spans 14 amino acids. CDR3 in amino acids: CASSQDRGDQPQHF. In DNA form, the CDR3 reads TGCGCCAGCAGCCAAGACCGGGGGGATCAGCCCCAGCATTTT.

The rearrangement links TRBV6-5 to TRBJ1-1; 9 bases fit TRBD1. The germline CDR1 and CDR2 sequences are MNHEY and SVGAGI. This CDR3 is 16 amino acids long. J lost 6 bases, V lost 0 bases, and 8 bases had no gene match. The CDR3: CASSYSPGQGLSEAFF. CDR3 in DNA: TGTGCCAGCAGTTACTCGCCGGGACAGGGTCTTTCTGAAGCTTTCTTT.

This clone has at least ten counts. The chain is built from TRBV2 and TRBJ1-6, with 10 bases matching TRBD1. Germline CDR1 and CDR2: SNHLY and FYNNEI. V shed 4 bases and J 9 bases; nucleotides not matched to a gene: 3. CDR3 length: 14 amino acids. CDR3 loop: CASSAGTGASPLHF. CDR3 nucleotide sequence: TGTGCCAGCAGTGCCGGGACAGGGGCTTCACCCCTCCACTTT.

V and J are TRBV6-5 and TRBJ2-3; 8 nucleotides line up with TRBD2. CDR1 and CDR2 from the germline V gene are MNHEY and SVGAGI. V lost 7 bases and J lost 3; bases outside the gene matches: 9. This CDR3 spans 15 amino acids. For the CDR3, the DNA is TGTGCCAGCACTTCCCCGGGACTAGGAACAGATACGCAGTATTTT. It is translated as CASTSPGLGTDTQYF.

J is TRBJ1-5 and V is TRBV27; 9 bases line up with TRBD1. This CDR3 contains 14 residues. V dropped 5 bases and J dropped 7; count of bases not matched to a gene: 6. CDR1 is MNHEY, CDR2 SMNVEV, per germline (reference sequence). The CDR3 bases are TGTGCCAGCAGTCCCGGACAGGGGATCCAGCCCCAGCATTTT. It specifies CASSPGQGIQPQHF.

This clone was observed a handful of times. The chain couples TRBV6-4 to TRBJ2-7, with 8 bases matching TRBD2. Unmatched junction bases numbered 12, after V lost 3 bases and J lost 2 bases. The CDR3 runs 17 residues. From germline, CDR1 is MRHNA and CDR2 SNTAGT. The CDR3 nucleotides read TGTGCCAGCAGTGAGGGTGGAGTAGCGGGATGGGCCTACGAGCAGTACTTC. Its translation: CASSEGGVAGWAYEQYF.

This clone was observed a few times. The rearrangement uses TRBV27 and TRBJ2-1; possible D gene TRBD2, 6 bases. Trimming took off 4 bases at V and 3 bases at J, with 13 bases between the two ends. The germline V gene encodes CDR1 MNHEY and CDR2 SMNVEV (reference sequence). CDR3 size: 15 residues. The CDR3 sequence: CASSYRGTVYNEQFF. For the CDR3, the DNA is TGTGCCAGCAGTTACCGGGGGACGGTCTACAATGAGCAGTTCTTC.

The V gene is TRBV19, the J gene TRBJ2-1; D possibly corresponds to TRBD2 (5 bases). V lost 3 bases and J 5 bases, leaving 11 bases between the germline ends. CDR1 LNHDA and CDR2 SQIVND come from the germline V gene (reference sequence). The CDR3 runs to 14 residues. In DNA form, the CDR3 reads TGTGCCAGTAGTATCCAGCGGAGGAACAATGAGCAGTTCTTC. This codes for CASSIQRRNNEQFF.

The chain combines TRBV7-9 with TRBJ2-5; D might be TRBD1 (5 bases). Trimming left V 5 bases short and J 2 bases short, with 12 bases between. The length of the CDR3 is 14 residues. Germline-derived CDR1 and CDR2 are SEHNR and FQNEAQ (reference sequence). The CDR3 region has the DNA TGTGCCAGCAGCCCCCTGGGGCTTCAAGAGACCCAGTACTTC. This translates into CASSPLGLQETQYF.

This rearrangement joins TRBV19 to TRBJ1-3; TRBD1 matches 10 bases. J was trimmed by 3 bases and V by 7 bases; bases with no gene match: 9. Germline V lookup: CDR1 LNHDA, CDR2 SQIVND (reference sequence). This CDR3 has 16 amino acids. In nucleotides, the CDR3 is TGTGCCAGTACCCCCGTGCGGGACAGGGGTGGAAACACCATATATTTT. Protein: CASTPVRDRGGNTIYF.

The CDR3: CASSTPERGRGEKLFF. The DNA of the CDR3 is TGTGCCAGCAGTACCCCGGAGCGGGGGCGCGGCGAAAAACTGTTTTTT. The chain couples TRBV28 to TRBJ1-4; a possible D gene is TRBD1 (6 bases). The CDR3 spans 16 residues. Germline V gene data show CDR1 as MDHEN and CDR2 as SYDVKM. The germline V and J ends were trimmed by 5 bases and 8 bases, with 21 bases remaining between them.

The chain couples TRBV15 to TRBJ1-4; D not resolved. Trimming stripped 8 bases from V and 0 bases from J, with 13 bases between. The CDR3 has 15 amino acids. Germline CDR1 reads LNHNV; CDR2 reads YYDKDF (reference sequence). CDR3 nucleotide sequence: TGTGCCACCTCCGGTGGGGAGGCAACTAATGAAAAACTGTTTTTT. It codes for CATSGGEATNEKLFF. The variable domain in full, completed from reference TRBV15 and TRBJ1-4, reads DAMVIQNPRYQVTQFGKPVTLSCSQTLNHNVMYWYQQKSSQAPKLLFHYYDKDFNNEADTPDNFQSRRPNTSFCFLDIRSPGLGDTAMYLCATSGGEATNEKLFFGSGTQLSVL.

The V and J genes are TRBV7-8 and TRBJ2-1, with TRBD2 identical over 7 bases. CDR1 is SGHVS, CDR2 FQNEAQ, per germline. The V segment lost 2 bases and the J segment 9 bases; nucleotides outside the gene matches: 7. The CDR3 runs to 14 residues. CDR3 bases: TGTGCCAGCAGCTTACTAGCGGACCAGGGTGAGCAGTTCTTC. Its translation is CASSLLADQGEQFF.

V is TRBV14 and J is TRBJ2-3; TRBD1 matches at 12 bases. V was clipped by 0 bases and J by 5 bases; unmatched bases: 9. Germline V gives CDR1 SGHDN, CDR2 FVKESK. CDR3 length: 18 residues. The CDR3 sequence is CASSQEAWGQGAKDTQYF. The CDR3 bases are TGTGCCAGCAGCCAAGAAGCTTGGGGACAGGGGGCGAAAGATACGCAGTATTTT.

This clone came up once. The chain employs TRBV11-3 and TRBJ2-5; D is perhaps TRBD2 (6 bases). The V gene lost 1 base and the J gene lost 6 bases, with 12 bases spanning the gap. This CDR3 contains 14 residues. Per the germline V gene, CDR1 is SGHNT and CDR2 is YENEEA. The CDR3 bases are TGTGCCAGCAGCTTAGGGAGGGGAGTAAAGACCCAGTACTTC. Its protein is CASSLGRGVKTQYF.

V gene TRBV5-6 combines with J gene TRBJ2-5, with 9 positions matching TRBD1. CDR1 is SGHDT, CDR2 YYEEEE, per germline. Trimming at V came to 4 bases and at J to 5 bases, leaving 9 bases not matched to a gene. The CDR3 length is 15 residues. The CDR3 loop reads CASSREQGAWETQYF. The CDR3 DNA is TGTGCCAGCAGCCGCGAACAGGGGGCGTGGGAGACCCAGTACTTC.

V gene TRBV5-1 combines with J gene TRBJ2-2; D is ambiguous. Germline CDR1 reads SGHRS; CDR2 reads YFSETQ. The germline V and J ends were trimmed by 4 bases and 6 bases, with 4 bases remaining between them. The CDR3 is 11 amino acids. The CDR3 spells CASSLSGELFF. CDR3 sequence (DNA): TGCGCCAGCAGCCTCTCCGGGGAGCTGTTTTTT.

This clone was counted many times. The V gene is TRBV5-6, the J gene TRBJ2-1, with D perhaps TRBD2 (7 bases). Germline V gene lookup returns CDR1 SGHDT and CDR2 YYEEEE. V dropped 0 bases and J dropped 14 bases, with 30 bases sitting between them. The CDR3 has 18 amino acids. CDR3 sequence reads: CASSLDREGIGWGKQEFF. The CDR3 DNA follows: TGTGCCAGCAGCTTGGACAGGGAGGGTATAGGTTGGGGTAAGCAGGAGTTCTTC. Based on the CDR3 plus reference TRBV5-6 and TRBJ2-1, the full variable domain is DAGVTQSPTHLIKTRGQQVTLRCSPKSGHDTVSWYQQALGQGPQFIFQYYEEEERQRGNFPDRFSGHQFPNYSSELNVNALLLGDSALYLCASSLDREGIGWGKQEFFGPGTRLTVL.

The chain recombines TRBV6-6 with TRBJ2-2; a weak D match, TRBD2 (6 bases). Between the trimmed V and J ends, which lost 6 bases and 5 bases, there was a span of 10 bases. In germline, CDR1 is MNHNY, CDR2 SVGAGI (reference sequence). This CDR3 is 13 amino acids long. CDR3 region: CASSLAGTGELFF. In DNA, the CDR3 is TGTGCCAGCAGCCTCGCGGGGACCGGGGAGCTGTTTTTT.

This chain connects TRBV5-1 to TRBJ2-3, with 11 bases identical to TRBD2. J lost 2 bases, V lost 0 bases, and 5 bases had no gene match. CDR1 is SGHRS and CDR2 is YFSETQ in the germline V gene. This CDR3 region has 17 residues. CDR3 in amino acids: CASSLALAGGNTDTQYF. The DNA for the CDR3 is TGCGCCAGCAGCTTGGCCCTAGCGGGGGGAAACACAGATACGCAGTATTTT.

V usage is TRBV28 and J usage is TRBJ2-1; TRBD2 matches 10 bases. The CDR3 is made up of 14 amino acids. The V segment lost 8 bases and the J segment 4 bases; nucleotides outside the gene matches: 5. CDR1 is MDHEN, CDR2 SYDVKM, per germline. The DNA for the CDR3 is TGTGCCAGCGGAACTAGCGGGGCATACAATGAGCAGTTCTTC. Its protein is CASGTSGAYNEQFF.

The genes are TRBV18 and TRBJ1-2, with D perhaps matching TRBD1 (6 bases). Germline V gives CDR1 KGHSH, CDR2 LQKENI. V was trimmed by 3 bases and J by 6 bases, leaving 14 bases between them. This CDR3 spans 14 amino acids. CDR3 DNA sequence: TGTGCCAGCTCACCCCGCCGGGACACAAATGGCTACACCTTC. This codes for CASSPRRDTNGYTF. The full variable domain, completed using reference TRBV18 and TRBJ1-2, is NAGVMQNPRHLVRRRGQEARLRCSPMKGHSHVYWYRQLPEEGLKFMVYLQKENIIDESGMPKERFSAEFPKEGPSILRIQQVVRGDSAAYFCASSPRRDTNGYTFGSGTRLTVV.

CDR3 DNA sequence: TGTGCCAGCAGCTCGGTTCGCCACAGGTCCACCGGGGAGCTGTTTTTT. Translating gives CASSSVRHRSTGELFF. This chain links TRBV5-4 with TRBJ2-2; perhaps TRBD1 as D (5 bases). V lost 3 bases and J lost 4, with 16 bases in between. CDR1 is SGHNT and CDR2 is YYREEE in the germline V gene (reference sequence). The CDR3 length is 16 residues. The full variable domain, in which reference TRBV5-4 and TRBJ2-2 provide the parts outside the CDR3, is ETGVTQSPTHLIKTRGQQVTLRCSSQSGHNTVSWYQQALGQGPQFIFQYYREEENGRGNFPPRFSGLQFPNYSSELNVNALELDDSALYLCASSSVRHRSTGELFFGEGSRLTVL.

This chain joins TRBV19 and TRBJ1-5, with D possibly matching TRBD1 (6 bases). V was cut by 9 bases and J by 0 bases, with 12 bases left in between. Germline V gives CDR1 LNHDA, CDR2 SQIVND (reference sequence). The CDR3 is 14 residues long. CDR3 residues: CASRDTHSNQPQHF. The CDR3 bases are TGTGCCAGCCGGGACACTCATAGCAATCAGCCCCAGCATTTT.

As DNA, the CDR3 is TGTGCCAGCAGCGCCCGGGGTGCTAACTATGGCTACACCTTC. Translation: CASSARGANYGYTF. This rearrangement joins TRBV9 to TRBJ1-2; D is unclear. The CDR3 consists of 14 residues. The germline CDR1 and CDR2 sequences are SGDLS and YYNGEE. With 3 bases removed from V and 0 bases from J, the gap between germline ends came to 9 bases.

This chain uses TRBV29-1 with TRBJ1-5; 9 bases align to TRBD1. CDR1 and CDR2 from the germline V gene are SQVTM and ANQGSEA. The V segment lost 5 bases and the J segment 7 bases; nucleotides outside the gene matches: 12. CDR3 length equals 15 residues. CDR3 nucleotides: TGCAGCGTTCGCCAAGGGACAGGGCTTTCGCAGCCCCAGCATTTT. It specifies CSVRQGTGLSQPQHF.

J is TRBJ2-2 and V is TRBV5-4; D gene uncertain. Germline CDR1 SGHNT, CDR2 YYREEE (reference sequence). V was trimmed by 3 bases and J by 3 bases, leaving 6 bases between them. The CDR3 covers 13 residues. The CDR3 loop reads CASSSRDTGELFF. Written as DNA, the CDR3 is TGTGCCAGCAGCTCCCGGGACACCGGGGAGCTGTTTTTT.

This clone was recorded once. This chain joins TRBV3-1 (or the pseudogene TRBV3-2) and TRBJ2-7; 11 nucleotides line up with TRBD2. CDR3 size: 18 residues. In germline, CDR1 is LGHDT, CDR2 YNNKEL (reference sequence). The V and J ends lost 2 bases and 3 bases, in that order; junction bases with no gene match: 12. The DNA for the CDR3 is TGTGCCAGCAGCCAAAGGATGGGCAAACTAGCGGGGGTCTACGAGCAGTACTTC. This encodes CASSQRMGKLAGVYEQYF.

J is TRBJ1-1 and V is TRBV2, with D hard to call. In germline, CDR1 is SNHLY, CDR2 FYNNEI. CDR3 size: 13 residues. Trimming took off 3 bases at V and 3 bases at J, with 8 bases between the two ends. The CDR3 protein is CASSERVYTEAFF. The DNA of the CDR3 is TGTGCCAGCAGTGAGAGGGTCTACACTGAAGCTTTCTTT.